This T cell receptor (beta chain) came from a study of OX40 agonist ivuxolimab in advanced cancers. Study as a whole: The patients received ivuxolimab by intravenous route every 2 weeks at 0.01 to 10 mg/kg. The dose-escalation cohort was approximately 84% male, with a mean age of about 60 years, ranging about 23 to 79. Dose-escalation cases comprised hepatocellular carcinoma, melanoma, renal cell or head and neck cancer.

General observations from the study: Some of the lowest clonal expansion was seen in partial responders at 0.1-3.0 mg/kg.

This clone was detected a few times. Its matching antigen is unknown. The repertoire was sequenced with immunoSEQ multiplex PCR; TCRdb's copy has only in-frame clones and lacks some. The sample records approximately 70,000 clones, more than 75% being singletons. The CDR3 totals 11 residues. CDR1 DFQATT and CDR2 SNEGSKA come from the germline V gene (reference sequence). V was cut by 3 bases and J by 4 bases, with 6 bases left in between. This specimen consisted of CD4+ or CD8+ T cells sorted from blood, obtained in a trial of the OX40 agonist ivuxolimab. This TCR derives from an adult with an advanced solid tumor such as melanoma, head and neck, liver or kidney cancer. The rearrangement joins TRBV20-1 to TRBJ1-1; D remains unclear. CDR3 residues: CSASRRTEAFF. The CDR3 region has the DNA TGCAGTGCTAGCCGTCGCACTGAAGCTTTCTTT.